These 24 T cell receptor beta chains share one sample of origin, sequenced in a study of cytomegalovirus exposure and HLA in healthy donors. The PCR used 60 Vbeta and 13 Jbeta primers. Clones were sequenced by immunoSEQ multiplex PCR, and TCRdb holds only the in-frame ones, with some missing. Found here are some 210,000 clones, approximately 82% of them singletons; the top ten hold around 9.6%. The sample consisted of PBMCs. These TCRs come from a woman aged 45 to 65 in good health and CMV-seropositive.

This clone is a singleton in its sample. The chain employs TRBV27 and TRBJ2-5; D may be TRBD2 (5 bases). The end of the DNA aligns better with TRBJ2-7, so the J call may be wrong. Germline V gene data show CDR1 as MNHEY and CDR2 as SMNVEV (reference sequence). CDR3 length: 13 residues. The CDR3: CASSLEGSYEQYF. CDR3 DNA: TGTGCCAGCAGTTTAGAGGGCTCCTACGAGCAGTACTTC.

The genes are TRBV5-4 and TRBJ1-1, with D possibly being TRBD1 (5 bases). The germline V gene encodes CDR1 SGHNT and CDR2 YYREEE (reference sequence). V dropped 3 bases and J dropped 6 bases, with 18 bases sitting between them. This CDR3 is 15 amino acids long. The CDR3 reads CASSYDPGGWAEAFF. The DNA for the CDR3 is TGTGCCAGCAGCTACGACCCGGGGGGGTGGGCTGAAGCTTTCTTT.

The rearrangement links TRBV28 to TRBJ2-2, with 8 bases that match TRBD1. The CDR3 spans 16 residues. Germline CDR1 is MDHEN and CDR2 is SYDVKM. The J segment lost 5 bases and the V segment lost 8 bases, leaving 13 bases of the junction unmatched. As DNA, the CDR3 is TGTGCCAGCTCAATACCAGGGGGCCCCGGGACCGGGGAGCTGTTTTTT. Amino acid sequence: CASSIPGGPGTGELFF.

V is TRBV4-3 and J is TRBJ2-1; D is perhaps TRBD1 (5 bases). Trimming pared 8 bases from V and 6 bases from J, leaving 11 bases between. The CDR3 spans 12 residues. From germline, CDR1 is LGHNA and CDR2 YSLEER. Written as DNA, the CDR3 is TGCGCCAGCGGCAGGGTCGGCAATGAGCAGTTCTTC. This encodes CASGRVGNEQFF.

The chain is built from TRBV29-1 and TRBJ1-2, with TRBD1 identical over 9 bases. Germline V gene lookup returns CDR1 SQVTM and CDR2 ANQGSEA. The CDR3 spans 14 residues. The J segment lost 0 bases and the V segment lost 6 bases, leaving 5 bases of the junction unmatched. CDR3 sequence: CSVEDRGPNYGYTF. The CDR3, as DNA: TGCAGCGTAGAGGACAGGGGCCCTAACTATGGCTACACCTTC.

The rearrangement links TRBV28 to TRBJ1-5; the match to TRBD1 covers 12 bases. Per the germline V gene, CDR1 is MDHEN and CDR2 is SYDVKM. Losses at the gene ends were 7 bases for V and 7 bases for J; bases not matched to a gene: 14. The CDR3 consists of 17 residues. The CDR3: CASTEHRDRGREQPQHF. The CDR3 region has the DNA TGTGCCAGCACCGAGCACCGGGACAGGGGGCGCGAACAGCCCCAGCATTTT.

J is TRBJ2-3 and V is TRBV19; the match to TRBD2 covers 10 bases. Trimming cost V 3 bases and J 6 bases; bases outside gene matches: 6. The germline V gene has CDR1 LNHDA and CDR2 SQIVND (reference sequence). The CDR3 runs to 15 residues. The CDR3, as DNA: TGTGCCAGTAGTATCGGAGCGGGGGGGCTGGATACGCAGTATTTT. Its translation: CASSIGAGGLDTQYF.

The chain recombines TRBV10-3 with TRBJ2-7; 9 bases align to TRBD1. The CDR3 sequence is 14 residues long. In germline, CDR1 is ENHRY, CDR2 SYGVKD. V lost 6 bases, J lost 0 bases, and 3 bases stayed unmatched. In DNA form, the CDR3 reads TGTGCCATCAGAGGGACAGGGAGCTCCTACGAGCAGTACTTC. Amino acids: CAIRGTGSSYEQYF.

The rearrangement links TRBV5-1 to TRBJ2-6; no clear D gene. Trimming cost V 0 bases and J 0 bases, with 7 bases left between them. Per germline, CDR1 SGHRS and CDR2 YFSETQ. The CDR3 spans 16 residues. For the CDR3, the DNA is TGCGCCAGCAGCTTGGTCGCCGGCTCTGGGGCCAACGTCCTGACTTTC. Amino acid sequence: CASSLVAGSGANVLTF.

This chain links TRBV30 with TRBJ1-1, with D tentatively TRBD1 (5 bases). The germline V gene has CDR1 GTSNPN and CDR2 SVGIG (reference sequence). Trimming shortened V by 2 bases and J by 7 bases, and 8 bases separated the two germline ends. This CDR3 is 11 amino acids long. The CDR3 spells CAWSFQGEAFF. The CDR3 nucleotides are TGTGCCTGGAGTTTTCAGGGTGAAGCTTTCTTT.

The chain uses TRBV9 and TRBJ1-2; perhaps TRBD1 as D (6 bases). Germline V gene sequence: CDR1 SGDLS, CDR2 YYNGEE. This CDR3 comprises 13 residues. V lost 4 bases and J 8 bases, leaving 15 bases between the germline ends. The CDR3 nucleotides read TGTGCCAGCAGCACCACAGGGCGCAACGGCTACACCTTC. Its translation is CASSTTGRNGYTF. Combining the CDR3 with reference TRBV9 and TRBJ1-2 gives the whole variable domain DSGVTQTPKHLITATGQRVTLRCSPRSGDLSVYWYQQSLDQGLQFLIQYYNGEERAKGNILERFSAQQFPDLHSELNLSSLELGDSALYFCASSTTGRNGYTFGSGTRLTVV.

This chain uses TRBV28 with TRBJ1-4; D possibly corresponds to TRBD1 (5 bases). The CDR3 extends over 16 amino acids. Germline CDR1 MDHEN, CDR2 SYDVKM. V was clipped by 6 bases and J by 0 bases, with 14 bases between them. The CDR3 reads CASSLDSFATNEKLFF. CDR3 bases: TGTGCCAGCAGCCTAGACAGCTTTGCAACTAATGAAAAACTGTTTTTT.

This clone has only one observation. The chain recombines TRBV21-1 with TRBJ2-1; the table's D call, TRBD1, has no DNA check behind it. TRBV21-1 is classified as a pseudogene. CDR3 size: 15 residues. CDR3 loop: CASRFTGVIGNEQFF. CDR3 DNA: TGTGCCAGCCGCTTTACAGGGGTTATAGGGAATGAGCAGTTCTTC.

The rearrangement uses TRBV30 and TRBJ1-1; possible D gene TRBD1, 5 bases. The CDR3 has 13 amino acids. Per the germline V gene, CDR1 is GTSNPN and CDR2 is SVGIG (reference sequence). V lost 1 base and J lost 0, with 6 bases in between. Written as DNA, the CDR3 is TGTGCCTGGAGTGAACAGGTGAACACTGAAGCTTTCTTT. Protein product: CAWSEQVNTEAFF. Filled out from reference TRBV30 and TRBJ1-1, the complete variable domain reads SQTIHQWPATLVQPVGSPLSLECTVEGTSNPNLYWYRQAAGRGLQLLFYSVGIGQISSEVPQNLSASRPQDRQFILSSKKLLLSDSGFYLCAWSEQVNTEAFFGQGTRLTVV.

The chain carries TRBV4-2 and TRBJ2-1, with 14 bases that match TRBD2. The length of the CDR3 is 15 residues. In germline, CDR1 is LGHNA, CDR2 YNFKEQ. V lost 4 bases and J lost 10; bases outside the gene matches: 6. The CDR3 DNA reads TGTGCCAGCAGCCGGTTTTGGACTAGCGGGGGGGAGCAGTTCTTC. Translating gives CASSRFWTSGGEQFF.

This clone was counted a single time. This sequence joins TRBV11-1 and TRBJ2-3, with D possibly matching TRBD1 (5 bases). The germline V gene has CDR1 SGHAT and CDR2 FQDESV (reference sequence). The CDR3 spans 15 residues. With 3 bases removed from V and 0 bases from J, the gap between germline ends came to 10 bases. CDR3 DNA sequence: TGTGCCAGCAGCTTGCGCAGGGCCAGCACAGATACGCAGTATTTT. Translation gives CASSLRRASTDTQYF.

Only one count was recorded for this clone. CDR3 nucleotides: TGTGCCAGTAGTGCGAACAGGGGGAATCAGCCCCAGCATTTT. Translated: CASSANRGNQPQHF. The chain joins TRBV19 to TRBJ1-5; TRBD1 matches 8 bases. CDR1 LNHDA and CDR2 SQIVND come from the germline V gene (reference sequence). J lost 4 bases, V lost 5 bases, and 4 bases had no gene match. This CDR3 contains 14 residues.

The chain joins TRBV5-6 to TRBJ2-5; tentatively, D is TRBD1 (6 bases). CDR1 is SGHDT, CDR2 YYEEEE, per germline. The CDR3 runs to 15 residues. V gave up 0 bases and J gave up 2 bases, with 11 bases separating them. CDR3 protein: CASSLVGQPQETQYF. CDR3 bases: TGTGCCAGCAGCTTGGTTGGACAGCCACAAGAGACCCAGTACTTC.

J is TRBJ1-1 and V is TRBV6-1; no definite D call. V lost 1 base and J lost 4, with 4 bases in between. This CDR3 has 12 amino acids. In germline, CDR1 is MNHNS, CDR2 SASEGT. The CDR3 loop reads CASSEVITEAFF. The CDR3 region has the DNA TGTGCCAGCAGTGAAGTTATCACTGAAGCTTTCTTT.

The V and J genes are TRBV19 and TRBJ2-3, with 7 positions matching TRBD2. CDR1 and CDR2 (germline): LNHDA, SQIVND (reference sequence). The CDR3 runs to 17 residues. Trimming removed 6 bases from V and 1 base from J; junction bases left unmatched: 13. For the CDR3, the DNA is TGTGCCAGTAGCGTCGGGGGGAATCCCCTGGGCACAGATACGCAGTATTTT. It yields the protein CASSVGGNPLGTDTQYF.

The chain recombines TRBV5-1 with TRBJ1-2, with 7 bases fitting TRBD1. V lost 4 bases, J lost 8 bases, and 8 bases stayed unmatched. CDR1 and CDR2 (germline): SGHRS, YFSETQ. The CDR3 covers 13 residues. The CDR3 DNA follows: TGCGCCAGCAGCCCGGAGGGGGCTAAGGGCTACACCTTC. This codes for CASSPEGAKGYTF.

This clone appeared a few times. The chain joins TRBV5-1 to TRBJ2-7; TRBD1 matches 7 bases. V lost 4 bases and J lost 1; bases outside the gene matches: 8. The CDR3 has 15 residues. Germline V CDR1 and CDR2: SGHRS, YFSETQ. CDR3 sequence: CASSPGTDVSYEQYF. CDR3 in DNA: TGCGCCAGCAGCCCAGGGACAGACGTGTCCTACGAGCAGTACTTC.

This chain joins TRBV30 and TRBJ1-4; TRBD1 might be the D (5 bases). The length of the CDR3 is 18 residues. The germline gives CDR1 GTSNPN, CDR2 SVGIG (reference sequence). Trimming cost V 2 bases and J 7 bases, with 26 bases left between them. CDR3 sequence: CAWSSDWIASGKGEKLFF. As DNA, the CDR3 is TGTGCCTGGAGTTCCGATTGGATTGCTTCAGGGAAAGGTGAAAAACTGTTTTTT.

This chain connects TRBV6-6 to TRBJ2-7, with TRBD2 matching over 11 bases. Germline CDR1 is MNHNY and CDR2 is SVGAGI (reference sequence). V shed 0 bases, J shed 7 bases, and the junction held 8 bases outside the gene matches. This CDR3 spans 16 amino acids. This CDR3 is CASSYSIAGGLKEQYF. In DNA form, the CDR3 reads TGTGCCAGCAGTTACTCGATAGCGGGGGGGCTAAAAGAGCAGTACTTC.